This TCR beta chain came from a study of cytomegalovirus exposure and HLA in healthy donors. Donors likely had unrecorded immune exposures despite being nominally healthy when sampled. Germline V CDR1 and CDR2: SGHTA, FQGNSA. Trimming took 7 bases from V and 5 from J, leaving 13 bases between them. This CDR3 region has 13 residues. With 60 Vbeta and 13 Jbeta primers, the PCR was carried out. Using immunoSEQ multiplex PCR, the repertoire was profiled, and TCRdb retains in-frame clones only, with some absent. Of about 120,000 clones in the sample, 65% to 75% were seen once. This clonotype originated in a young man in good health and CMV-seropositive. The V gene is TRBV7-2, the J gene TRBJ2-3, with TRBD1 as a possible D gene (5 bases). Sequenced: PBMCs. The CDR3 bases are TGTGCCAGCAAAATATACCAGGGAGATACGCAGTATTTT. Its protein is CASKIYQGDTQYF.